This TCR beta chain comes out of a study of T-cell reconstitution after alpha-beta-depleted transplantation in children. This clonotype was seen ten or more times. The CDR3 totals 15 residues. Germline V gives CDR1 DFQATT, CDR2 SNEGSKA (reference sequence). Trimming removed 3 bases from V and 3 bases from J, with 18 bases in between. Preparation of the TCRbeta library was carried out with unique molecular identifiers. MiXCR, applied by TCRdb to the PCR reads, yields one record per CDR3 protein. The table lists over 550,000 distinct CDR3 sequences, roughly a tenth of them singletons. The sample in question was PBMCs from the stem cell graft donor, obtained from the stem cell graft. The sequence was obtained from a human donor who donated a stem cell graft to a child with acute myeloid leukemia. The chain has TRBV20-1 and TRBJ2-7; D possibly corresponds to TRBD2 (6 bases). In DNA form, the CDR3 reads TGCAGTGCTAGCCCGTCGGGTGCGGGGATCTACGAGCAGTACTTC. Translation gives CSASPSGAGIYEQYF.